The present TCR beta chain was sequenced within a study of Graves' ophthalmopathy and Graves' hyperthyroidism. As regards this clonotype: A single base separates this from a much larger clone, so it may be a read error.

RNA transcripts were the template, and TCR beta CDR3 regions were amplified from them. Investigators did first-round RT-PCR with HTBI primers, then second-round multiplex PCR. TCRdb passed the multiplex PCR reads through MiXCR, listing each CDR3 protein once. Of some 750,000 distinct CDR3 sequences listed, 40% are singletons. Germline lookup yields CDR1 SGHVS and CDR2 FQNEAQ. This CDR3 comprises 14 residues. V lost 2 bases, J lost 3 bases, and 10 bases lay in between. V usage is TRBV7-8 and J usage is TRBJ1-1, with D unclear. This clonotype originated in an adult man with Graves' ophthalmopathy. Sequencing input: peripheral blood. The CDR3 protein is CASSLRHMDTEAFF. The CDR3 DNA sequence: TGTGCCAGCAGCTTACGACACATGGACACTGAAGCTTTCTTT. The variable domain in full, completed from reference TRBV7-8 and TRBJ1-1, reads GAGVSQSPRYKVAKRGQDVALRCDPISGHVSLFWYQQALGQGPEFLTYFQNEAQLDKSGLPSDRFFAERPEGSVSTLKIQRTQQEDSAVYLCASSLRHMDTEAFFGQGTRLTVV.